This T cell receptor beta chain stems from a study of T cell responses to AZD1222 COVID-19 vaccine. Findings of the study overall: As reported, nearly half of all spike-specific TCRs target variant regions that are unmutated. The span of vaccine-associated CD4 TCRs extended across spike, with dominance at 160-218 and 743-854. Sampled repertoires all dated from after the peak T cell response. It was only a handful of AZD1222 recipients who were seropositive at baseline.

Sequenced by immunoSEQ multiplex PCR; TCRdb stores in-frame clones only, minus some. The sample carries just under 90,000 clones, approximately 90% recorded once. V lost 0 bases and J lost 2; bases outside the gene matches: 5. Per the germline V gene, CDR1 is SGDLS and CDR2 is YYNGEE. This CDR3 has 16 amino acids. On this clone itself: Its target is not known.

Sequences were derived from peripheral blood, sampled 28 days after the second AZD1222 dose. J is TRBJ1-2 and V is TRBV9; 9 bases agree with TRBD1. This TCR was sampled from an adult who received the AZD1222 COVID-19 vaccine. The CDR3 nucleotides read TGTGCCAGCAGCGTAGCAGGACAGGGGAAAAACTATGGCTACACCTTC. This gives the protein CASSVAGQGKNYGYTF.